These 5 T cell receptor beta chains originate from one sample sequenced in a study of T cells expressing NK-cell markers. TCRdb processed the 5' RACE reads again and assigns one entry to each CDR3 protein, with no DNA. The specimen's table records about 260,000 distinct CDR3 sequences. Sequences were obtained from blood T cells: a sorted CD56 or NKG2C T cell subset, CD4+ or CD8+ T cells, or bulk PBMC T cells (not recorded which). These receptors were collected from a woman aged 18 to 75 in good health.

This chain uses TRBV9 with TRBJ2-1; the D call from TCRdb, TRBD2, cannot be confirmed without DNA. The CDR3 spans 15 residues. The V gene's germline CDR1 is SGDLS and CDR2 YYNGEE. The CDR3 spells CASSGLAGGPNEQFF.

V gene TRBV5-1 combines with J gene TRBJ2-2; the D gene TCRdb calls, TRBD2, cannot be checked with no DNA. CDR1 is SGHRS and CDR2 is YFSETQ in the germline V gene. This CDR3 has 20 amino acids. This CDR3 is CASSLEGDPSGRAATGELFF. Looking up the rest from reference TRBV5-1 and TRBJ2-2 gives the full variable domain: KAGVTQTPRYLIKTRGQQVTLSCSPISGHRSVSWYQQTPGQGLQFLFEYFSETQRNKGNFPGRFSGRQFSNSRSEMNVSTLELGDSALYLCASSLEGDPSGRAATGELFFGEGSRLTVL.

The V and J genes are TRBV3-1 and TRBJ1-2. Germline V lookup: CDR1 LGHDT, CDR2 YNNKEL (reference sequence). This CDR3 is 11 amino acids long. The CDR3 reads CASSQEEGYTF.

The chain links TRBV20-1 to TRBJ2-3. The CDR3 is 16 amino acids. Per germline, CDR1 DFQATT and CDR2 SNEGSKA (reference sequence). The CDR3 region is CSASRGSGVGTDTQYF.

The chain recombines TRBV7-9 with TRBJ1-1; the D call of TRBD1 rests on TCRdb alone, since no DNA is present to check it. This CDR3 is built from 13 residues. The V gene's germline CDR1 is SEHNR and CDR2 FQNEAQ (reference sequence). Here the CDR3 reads CASSSRGAGEAFF.